The 12 T cell receptor beta chains given below trace back to one sample, sequenced in a study of blood T cell repertoires in COVID-19. Assay: immunoSEQ multiplex PCR; the TCRdb copy retains only in-frame clones and omits some. The data hold roughly 53,000 clones, with approximately 90% observed a single time. The sample was peripheral blood. Receptor source: a human donor in a cohort sampled during active COVID-19.

This chain connects TRBV7-2 to TRBJ2-3, with D tentatively TRBD2 (5 bases). This CDR3 is built from 15 residues. Germline-derived CDR1 and CDR2 are SGHTA and FQGNSA. The V end lost 5 bases, the J end lost 4 bases, and 16 bases lay between the germline ends. This CDR3 is CASSPRGRRPDTQYF. Written as DNA, the CDR3 is TGTGCCAGCAGCCCCCGTGGGAGACGGCCAGATACGCAGTATTTT.

V usage is TRBV14 and J usage is TRBJ2-4; D is unclear. Trimming left V 4 bases short and J 0 bases short, with 13 bases between. CDR1 and CDR2 from the germline V gene are SGHDN and FVKESK. CDR3 length equals 16 residues. The CDR3 region has the DNA TGTGCCAGCAGCCCGAGACACCTTCTAGCCAAAAACATTCAGTACTTC. Amino acids: CASSPRHLLAKNIQYF.

The chain couples TRBV10-3 to TRBJ1-1; D is unclear. Germline values: CDR1 ENHRY, CDR2 SYGVKD. Trimming cost V 3 bases and J 8 bases, with 13 bases left between them. CDR3 size: 13 residues. CDR3 residues: CAISDSRGKEAFF. The DNA of the CDR3 is TGTGCCATCAGTGACAGCCGAGGGAAGGAAGCTTTCTTT.

V and J are TRBV14 and TRBJ2-1, with D unclear. Germline V gene lookup returns CDR1 SGHDN and CDR2 FVKESK. V shed 1 base and J shed 9 bases, with 10 bases lying between them. This CDR3 is 13 amino acids long. The CDR3 DNA is TGTGCCAGCAGCCAAGTATCCGGGTCTGAGCAGTTCTTC. This gives the protein CASSQVSGSEQFF.

V usage is TRBV10-3 and J usage is TRBJ1-4, with 9 bases matching TRBD1. Germline trimming cut 7 bases from V and 0 bases from J; bases unmatched to any gene: 12. Looked up from germline, CDR1 is ENHRY and CDR2 is SYGVKD. The CDR3 consists of 18 residues. DNA of the CDR3: TGTGCCATCACCCGGGACAGGGTTAAGGGAGCAACTAATGAAAAACTGTTTTTT. As protein: CAITRDRVKGATNEKLFF.

In its sample, this clone was seen a few times. The genes are TRBV27 and TRBJ1-5; D is ambiguous. Germline CDR1 is MNHEY and CDR2 is SMNVEV (reference sequence). The V end lost 5 bases, the J end lost 5 bases, and 16 bases lay between the germline ends. This CDR3 comprises 15 residues. CDR3 bases: TGTGCCAGCAGTCCAAGACGGAGCCAATATCAGCCCCAGCATTTT. Protein product: CASSPRRSQYQPQHF.

The V gene is TRBV19, the J gene TRBJ2-7, with D perhaps matching TRBD2 (5 bases). Germline V gene lookup returns CDR1 LNHDA and CDR2 SQIVND (reference sequence). This CDR3 contains 17 residues. V lost 3 bases to trimming and J lost 3 bases, with 21 bases between them. The CDR3 DNA reads TGTGCCAGTAGTATTAAGGCGTCCGCCGACGGGGTCTACGAGCAGTACGTC. It yields the protein CASSIKASADGVYEQYV.

The J gene is TRBJ2-1, the V gene TRBV28; 10 positions agree with TRBD2. V lost 5 bases, J lost 7 bases, and 5 bases stayed unmatched. Germline values: CDR1 MDHEN, CDR2 SYDVKM. The CDR3 contains 14 residues. CDR3 residues: CASSRQLAGNEQFF. CDR3 DNA sequence: TGTGCCAGCAGTCGCCAACTAGCGGGGAATGAGCAGTTCTTC. The complete variable domain, with remaining parts taken from reference TRBV28 and TRBJ2-1, reads DVKVTQSSRYLVKRTGEKVFLECVQDMDHENMFWYRQDPGLGLRLIYFSYDVKMKEKGDIPEGYSVSREKKERFSLILESASTNQTSMYLCASSRQLAGNEQFFGPGTRLTVL.

The chain recombines TRBV10-3 with TRBJ1-2; D may be TRBD1 (6 bases). This CDR3 has 14 residues. The germline gives CDR1 ENHRY, CDR2 SYGVKD. Trimming pared 4 bases from V and 7 bases from J, leaving 16 bases between. The DNA for the CDR3 is TGTGCCATCAGTGGCCGAACGGGGGGCCTTGGCTACACCTTC. Amino acid sequence: CAISGRTGGLGYTF.

V is TRBV4-1 and J is TRBJ2-5; D may be TRBD2 (7 bases). V lost 3 bases and J lost 5, with 22 bases in between. CDR3 size: 17 residues. CDR1 MGHRA and CDR2 YSYEKL come from the germline V gene. In nucleotides, the CDR3 is TGCGCCAGCAGCCAGGGGCGAGGGGGGGAGATCTCGGAGACCCAGTACTTC. Translated, it gives CASSQGRGGEISETQYF.

The chain carries TRBV6-2 or TRBV6-3 and TRBJ2-7, with 10 nucleotides matching TRBD2. The ends lost 5 bases at V and 2 bases at J; junction bases unmatched: 6. The length of the CDR3 is 15 residues. CDR1 is MNHEY and CDR2 is SVGEGT in the germline V gene. The CDR3 is CASSTRTSGAYEQYF. DNA of the CDR3: TGTGCCAGCAGTACGCGGACTAGCGGAGCCTACGAGCAGTACTTC.

The rearrangement links TRBV6-5 to TRBJ2-5, with TRBD1 matching 9 bases. This CDR3 contains 14 residues. The germline V gene has CDR1 MNHEY and CDR2 SVGAGI. V lost 6 bases to trimming and J lost 4 bases; unmatched junction nucleotides: 6. The CDR3 DNA is TGTGCCAGCAGGCGGACAGGGGCCAGAGAGACCCAGTACTTC. Translated, it gives CASRRTGARETQYF.